Shown below are 9 T cell receptor beta chains from a single sample sequenced in a study of vaccination and CD4 T cells after COVID-19. With the Oncomine TCR Beta short-read assay, DNA from cultured CD4+ T cells was sequenced. Extraction of genomic DNA was performed on cultured CD4+ T cells. In TCRdb, the PCR reads were re-called with MiXCR into one record per CDR3 protein. The profile shows about 9,000 distinct CDR3 sequences, around 35% of them singletons. Documented treatment: roughly 10-day PBMC culture with coronavirus spike peptide pools or control peptides (ViraFEST assay). Researchers collected the unexposed donor's CD4+ T cells before the COVID-19 pandemic (2011-2018). Which antigens these TCRs recognize remains unknown. Sequenced sample: CD4+ T cells from blood, cultured in vitro. These receptors originate from a human donor in good health.

Points on this clonotype: One end of the junction does not line up with germline, which may come from a read error. The V gene is TRBV7-2, the J gene TRBJ2-2; D might be TRBD1 or TRBD2, each matching 5 bases. Germline values: CDR1 SGHTA, CDR2 FQGNSA. The CDR3 length is 15 residues. CDR3 region: CASTLRRDHTGELFF. CDR3 DNA sequence: TGTGCCAGCACCTTACGCCGGGACCACACCGGGGAGCTGTTTTTT.

The chain is built from TRBV6-1 and TRBJ2-7; D is possibly TRBD2 (6 bases). V lost 6 bases and J 6 bases, leaving 21 bases between the germline ends. This CDR3 is built from 15 residues. Germline CDR1 MNHNS, CDR2 SASEGT. The CDR3: CASRPAGRISGEQYF. CDR3 DNA sequence: TGTGCCAGCAGGCCGGCGGGACGGATATCAGGCGAGCAGTACTTC.

The chain couples TRBV28 to TRBJ1-1; 7 nucleotides align to TRBD1. The CDR3 has 14 residues. The germline CDR1 and CDR2 sequences are MDHEN and SYDVKM. The trim removed 6 bases at V and 4 bases at J, leaving 8 bases unmatched. The CDR3 DNA reads as TGTGCCAGCAGCCTCGACAGGGTGGGCACTGAAGCTTTCTTT. This codes for CASSLDRVGTEAFF.

The chain has TRBV10-3 and TRBJ2-4; no definite D call. The CDR3 has 12 residues. The germline V gene has CDR1 ENHRY and CDR2 SYGVKD. V gave up 7 bases and J gave up 5 bases, with 9 bases separating them. CDR3 DNA sequence: TGTGCCATCATGGACCGAGAAAACATTCAGTACTTC. It codes for CAIMDRENIQYF.

This chain joins TRBV20-1 and TRBJ2-1; the match to TRBD1 covers 9 bases. The germline gives CDR1 DFQATT, CDR2 SNEGSKA (reference sequence). The V and J ends lost 6 bases and 0 bases, in that order; junction bases with no gene match: 3. The CDR3 sequence is 14 residues long. CDR3 bases: TGCAGTGCCTCGGGACAGGGCTCCTACAATGAGCAGTTCTTC. Translation gives CSASGQGSYNEQFF.

This chain joins TRBV10-3 and TRBJ1-5; D remains unclear. The CDR3 runs to 13 residues. Trimming removed 3 bases at V and 4 bases at J, with 7 bases between. Germline-derived CDR1 and CDR2 are ENHRY and SYGVKD. CDR3 protein: CAISDEGNQPQHF. The CDR3 nucleotides are TGTGCCATCAGTGATGAGGGAAATCAGCCCCAGCATTTT.

This chain uses TRBV28 with TRBJ2-1; possible D gene TRBD1, 6 bases. This CDR3 contains 14 residues. Germline V lookup: CDR1 MDHEN, CDR2 SYDVKM. Trimming shortened V by 6 bases and J by 8 bases, and 17 bases separated the two germline ends. CDR3 region: CASRSGTGWDEQFF. The CDR3 bases are TGTGCCAGCAGATCAGGTACAGGGTGGGATGAGCAGTTCTTC.

This clonotype was seen more than once but under ten times. This sequence joins TRBV20-1 and TRBJ2-1, with TRBD2 identical over 7 bases. V lost 5 bases and J lost 4; bases outside the gene matches: 11. Germline V lookup: CDR1 DFQATT, CDR2 SNEGSKA (reference sequence). The CDR3 spans 15 residues. The CDR3 region has the DNA TGCAGTGCTTGGGGGGAGGGACTGAAATACAATGAGCAGTTCTTC. Its protein product is CSAWGEGLKYNEQFF.

This chain joins TRBV10-3 and TRBJ2-7, with 13 bases that match TRBD2. The V gene end was trimmed by 6 bases and the J gene end by 3 bases; junction bases not matched to a gene: 5. From germline, CDR1 is ENHRY and CDR2 SYGVKD. CDR3 length equals 15 residues. The CDR3 DNA is TGTGCCATCAGGAGACTAGCGGGAGGCTACTACGAGCAGTACTTC. As protein: CAIRRLAGGYYEQYF.